Included here is one TCR beta chain sequence, with context. These data originate in a study of shared clonotypes between healthy human individuals. Germline V gene lookup returns CDR1 LGHNA and CDR2 YSLEER. CDR3 length: 15 amino acids. Trimming pared 0 bases from V and 6 bases from J, leaving 15 bases between. The assay was immunoSEQ multiplex PCR, and TCRdb's table has in-frame clones only and misses some. The sample has about 2.3 million clones; about 92% are singletons. The V call is TRBV4-3, the J call TRBJ2-7; TRBD1 or TRBD2 may be the D gene (5 bases each). The source is a man aged 18 to 30 in good health. Some clones in this sample may be carry-over from other donors' samples. The specimen was naive CD4+ T cells from PBMCs. Subset in this sample: CD45RA+ positively selected. For the CDR3, the DNA is TGCGCCAGCAGCCAAGATCTAGCAGGGTCGTCCGAGCAGTACTTC. Translation gives CASSQDLAGSSEQYF.